The source of this T cell receptor beta chain is a study of early T cells in non-severe SARS-CoV-2 infection. Overall study: Sequencing of unsorted whole blood was done on bulk RNA, leaving chains unpaired. General study findings and limits: Anti-spike CD8 responses were favored by VDJdb matching, which missed private and CD4 specificities.

Each cDNA molecule carried a unique molecular identifier. TCRdb reprocessed the 5' RACE reads via MiXCR and lists one record per CDR3 protein. The repertoire holds 21,000 or so distinct CDR3 sequences, with about 5.3% as singletons. This clonotype was detected many times. Its antigen is currently unknown. The source of this sequence is an adult who was a healthcare worker with PCR-confirmed SARS-CoV-2 infection or an uninfected control (not recorded which). The specimen was whole blood.

The CDR3 DNA reads as TGTGCCAGTATGTCCAGGGTTACAATCGGGGAGCTGTTTTTT. Translation gives CASMSRVTIGELFF. The chain links TRBV19 to TRBJ2-2; D may be TRBD1 (5 bases). CDR3 length: 14 amino acids. The germline V gene has CDR1 LNHDA and CDR2 SQIVND (reference sequence). V was trimmed by 7 bases and J by 7 bases, leaving 16 bases between them.